This TCR beta chain originates from a study of shared clonotypes between healthy human individuals. Germline lookup yields CDR1 SGHTA and CDR2 FQGNSA. V lost 1 base to trimming and J lost 6 bases, with 4 bases between them. The CDR3 consists of 11 residues. For this clone: Antigen: not known.

Profiling relied on immunoSEQ multiplex PCR, and the TCRdb table lists in-frame clones only, not all of them. Of about 1.1 million clones listed, around 78% are singletons. Whole-study findings and limits: Non-shared clonotypes had lower generation probabilities than those shared by all four donors. Naive subsets usually exceeded memory subsets in estimated richness.

The source is a man younger than 35 in good health. Some clones in this sample may be carry-over from other donors' samples. Sequenced input: memory CD4+ T cells from PBMCs. Subset described: CD45RA-negative fraction. The gene calls are TRBV7-2 and TRBJ2-7; D is uncertain. In DNA form, the CDR3 reads TGTGCCAGCAGCTTAGACAGCGAGCAGTACTTC. This encodes CASSLDSEQYF.